This T cell receptor (beta chain) was found in a study of T-cell reconstitution after alpha-beta-depleted transplantation in children. Study observations and caveats: The main origin of T-cell counts and diversity one year after transplant was newly produced T cells. At day 60, the high TCRbeta diversity found in some patients originated from recipient T cells and thymic progenitors that had survived. Alpha-beta T cells present about two months after transplant were reported to originate from several hundred expanded graft clones.

Unique molecular identifiers were incorporated into the prepared TCRbeta library. TCRdb re-called the PCR reads through MiXCR, storing one row per CDR3 protein. The profile shows roughly 220,000 distinct CDR3 sequences, around 7.7% of them singletons. A remark on this clonotype: Its antigen remains unidentified.

This CDR3 contains 14 residues. Trimming left V 6 bases short and J 2 bases short, with 11 bases between. CDR1 and CDR2 (germline): MNHNS, SASEGT. The sequence was collected from a male patient aged 2 to 10 who had a stem cell transplant for acute myeloid leukemia, so the T cells may come from the graft donor. Sequences were derived from PBMCs, mostly from graft donor cells, sampled 360 days after TCRalphabeta/CD19-depleted stem cell transplant. V usage is TRBV6-1 and J usage is TRBJ1-3; perhaps TRBD1 as D (5 bases). The CDR3 DNA sequence: TGTGCCAGCAGGGGGACTGGCACTGGAAACACCATATATTTT. Protein sequence: CASRGTGTGNTIYF.